This T cell receptor (beta chain) is drawn from a study of T cell responses to AZD1222 COVID-19 vaccine. TCRdb's table, derived via immunoSEQ multiplex PCR, lists solely in-frame clones and lacks some. The sample holds over 120,000 clones, roughly nine tenths seen once. Analysis merged second doses at about 4 or about 12 weeks. The germline V gene has CDR1 LNHDA and CDR2 SQIVND (reference sequence). Trimming removed 5 bases from V and 6 bases from J, with 11 bases in between. The CDR3 has 13 amino acids. The chain is built from TRBV19 and TRBJ1-5; D is unclear. The sample consisted of peripheral blood, taken 28 days after the second AZD1222 dose. This TCR came from an adult who received the AZD1222 COVID-19 vaccine. The CDR3 nucleotides read TGTGCCAGTAGTGTTGCGGCCACTCAGCCCCAGCATTTT. It specifies CASSVAATQPQHF. Looking up the rest from reference TRBV19 and TRBJ1-5 gives the full variable domain: DGGITQSPKYLFRKEGQNVTLSCEQNLNHDAMYWYRQDPGQGLRLIYYSQIVNDFQKGDIAEGYSVSREKKESFPLTVTSAQKNPTAFYLCASSVAATQPQHFGDGTRLSIL.